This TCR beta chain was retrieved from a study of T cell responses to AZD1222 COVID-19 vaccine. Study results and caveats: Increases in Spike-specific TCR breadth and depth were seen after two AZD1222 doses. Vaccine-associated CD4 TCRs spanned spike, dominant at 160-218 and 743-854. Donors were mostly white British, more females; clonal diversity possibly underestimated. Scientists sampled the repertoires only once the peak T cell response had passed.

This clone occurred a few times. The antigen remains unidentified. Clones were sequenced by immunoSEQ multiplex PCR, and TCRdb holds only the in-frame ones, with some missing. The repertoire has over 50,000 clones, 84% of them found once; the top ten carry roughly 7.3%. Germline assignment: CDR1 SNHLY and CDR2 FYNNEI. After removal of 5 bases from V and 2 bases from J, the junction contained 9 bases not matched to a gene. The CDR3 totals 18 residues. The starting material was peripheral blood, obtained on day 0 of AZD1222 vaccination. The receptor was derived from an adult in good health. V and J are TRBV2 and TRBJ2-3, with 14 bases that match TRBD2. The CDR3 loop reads CASSRPGTSGGATDTQYF. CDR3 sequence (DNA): TGTGCCAGCAGTCGCCCCGGGACTAGCGGGGGAGCCACAGATACGCAGTATTTT.